This T cell receptor beta chain is drawn from a study of beta chain features in type 1 diabetes. As for the study in general: Cell yields, gender and age were comparable in patients and healthy donors. The samples had around 98 million sorted cells examined in all.

Between the trimmed V and J ends, which lost 0 bases and 4 bases, there was a span of 16 bases. The CDR3 length is 17 residues. The germline V gene has CDR1 LGHNA and CDR2 YNFKEQ. Notes on the study in general: There was a moderate but significant shortening of TCRB CDR3s in all four CD4+ subsets of Type 1 diabetes patients. When cDNA is sequenced, cells with high TCR expression could be over-represented.

This clone was picked up a small number of times. Its matching antigen is unknown. The whole isolated RNA underwent reverse transcription, so sequencing captured expressed TCRB transcripts. Sequencing was performed with immunoSEQ multiplex PCR; in TCRdb, only in-frame clones are kept and a portion is missing. The sample includes approximately 170,000 clones, approximately 8.4% of them seen just once. This chain uses TRBV4-2 with TRBJ2-1, with D uncertain. This TCR came from a man between 18 and 35 years old with type 1 diabetes. Specimen: central memory CD4+ T cells from blood. CDR3 in DNA: TGTGCCAGCAGCCAAGAGGTTGGGCTCCCGTTATACAATGAGCAGTTCTTC. Its protein product is CASSQEVGLPLYNEQFF.